The rows below give T cell receptor beta chains drawn from one sample of a study of CD8+ T cells in alopecia areata. Sequenced by immunoSEQ multiplex PCR; TCRdb stores in-frame clones only, minus some. This sample carries 150,000 or so clones, about 50% of them seen once, and the ten largest clones take roughly 21%. The sequencing used CD8+ T cells sorted from blood, collected at week 0. The receptors stem from a human donor with alopecia areata. The CDR3 runs from the conserved cysteine through the conserved F or W. The D gene is left open where the match is weak. Only some rows state a clone size, as once, few, many or a class for expanded clones.

D gene,J gene,clone size,V gene,CDR3 protein,CDR3 DNA
NA,TRBJ1-2,once,TRBV15,CATSKPTDGDPYGYTF,TGTGCCACCAGCAAGCCAACGGACGGAGACCCTTATGGCTACACCTTC
NA,TRBJ2-1,few,TRBV7-9,CASSVSYEQFF,TGTGCCAGCAGCGTAAGCTATGAGCAGTTCTTC
NA,TRBJ1-1,few,TRBV19,CASSSRAGMNTEAFF,TGTGCCAGTAGTTCCAGAGCGGGGATGAACACTGAAGCTTTCTTT
NA,TRBJ2-1,NA,TRBV12-5,CASGFGNEQFF,TGTGCTAGTGGTTTTGGCAATGAGCAGTTCTTC
NA,TRBJ2-7,NA,TRBV4-3,CASSQDRDAAYEQYF,TGCGCCAGCAGCCAAGATAGGGACGCAGCCTACGAGCAGTACTTC
NA,TRBJ1-1,NA,TRBV30,CAWSATGRGEAFF,TGTGCCTGGAGTGCAACAGGGCGAGGGGAAGCTTTCTTT
NA,TRBJ1-1,NA,TRBV30,CAWSEGSGTEAFF,TGTGCCTGGAGTGAGGGGAGTGGAACTGAAGCTTTCTTT
TRBD1,TRBJ1-1,NA,TRBV15,CATSRDRGGTEAFF,TGTGCCACCAGCCGGGACAGGGGAGGTACTGAAGCTTTCTTT
NA,TRBJ2-4,once,TRBV13,CASSLASGNIQYF,TGTGCCAGCAGCTTAGCGTCGGGAAACATTCAGTACTTC
NA,TRBJ2-2,NA,TRBV30,CAWSKGRGNTGELFF,TGTGCCTGGAGTAAAGGCAGGGGAAACACCGGGGAGCTGTTTTTT
NA,TRBJ1-6,NA,TRBV15,CATSRDRGGSPLHF,TGTGCCACCAGCAGAGATCGGGGGGGTTCACCCCTCCACTTT
TRBD1,TRBJ1-2,NA,TRBV4-3,CASSQEGTGGWGYTF,TGCGCCAGCAGCCAAGAGGGGACAGGTGGCTGGGGCTACACCTTC
NA,TRBJ1-5,NA,TRBV6-5,CASGFNQPQHF,TGTGCCAGCGGCTTTAATCAGCCCCAGCATTTT
NA,TRBJ2-7,NA,TRBV29-1,CSVEDGPGHEQYF,TGCAGCGTTGAAGATGGGCCAGGGCACGAGCAGTACTTC
NA,TRBJ1-1,NA,TRBV5-6,CASSFGTENTEAFF,TGTGCCAGCAGCTTCGGGACTGAGAACACTGAAGCTTTCTTT
NA,TRBJ1-2,NA,TRBV7-6,CASSFTGSGGYTF,TGTGCCAGCAGCTTTACAGGGTCCGGTGGCTACACCTTC
NA,TRBJ1-1,few,TRBV29-1,CSVVDQAEAFF,TGCAGCGTTGTTGATCAAGCTGAAGCTTTCTTT
NA,TRBJ2-7,NA,TRBV29-1,CSVRGGPSYEQYF,TGCAGCGTGAGGGGGGGGCCCTCCTACGAGCAGTACTTC
TRBD1,TRBJ2-6,NA,TRBV2,CASTGTGVSGANVLTF,TGTGCCAGCACGGGGACAGGGGTCTCTGGGGCCAACGTCCTGACTTTC
NA,TRBJ1-2,NA,TRBV15,CATSRGVNYGYTF,TGTGCCACCAGCAGAGGAGTTAACTATGGCTACACCTTC
NA,TRBJ2-7,many,TRBV2,CASSLGAYEQYF,TGTGCCAGCAGCTTAGGGGCCTACGAGCAGTACTTC
NA,TRBJ2-2,NA,TRBV7-9,CASSLNTGELFF,TGTGCCAGCAGCCTTAACACCGGGGAGCTGTTTTTT
NA,TRBJ2-1,few,TRBV7-9,CASSLATEGFF,TGTGCCAGCAGCTTAGCGACAGAGGGGTTCTTC
NA,TRBJ2-7,NA,TRBV4-3,CASSQDFGTNYEQYF,TGCGCCAGCAGCCAAGATTTCGGGACGAACTACGAGCAGTACTTC
NA,TRBJ1-2,NA,TRBV27,CASSSLPGDTYYGYTF,TGTGCCAGCAGTTCACTACCGGGCGATACCTACTATGGCTACACCTTC
NA,TRBJ1-2,NA,TRBV19,CAGSRGSYGYTF,TGTGCCGGGAGTCGCGGGAGTTATGGCTACACCTTC
TRBD2,TRBJ2-1,NA,TRBV29-1,CSFRLAGGYNEQFF,TGCAGCTTCCGACTAGCGGGGGGTTACAATGAGCAGTTCTTC
NA,TRBJ2-7,NA,TRBV7-2,CASSERLDRSGEQYF,TGTGCCAGCAGCGAACGACTAGACCGTTCTGGCGAGCAGTACTTC
TRBD1,TRBJ1-2,NA,TRBV9,CASSVRDSLNYGYTF,TGTGCCAGCAGCGTTCGGGACAGCCTTAACTATGGCTACACCTTC
TRBD2,TRBJ2-1,NA,TRBV4-3,CASSQKASGGPYNEQFF,TGCGCCAGCAGCCAGAAGGCTAGCGGGGGACCCTACAATGAGCAGTTCTTC
NA,TRBJ1-2,NA,TRBV7-9,CASSLALGKARYGYTF,TGTGCCAGCAGCTTAGCCTTGGGGAAGGCACGATATGGCTACACCTTC
NA,TRBJ2-7,NA,TRBV28,CASSTFLAGTYEQYF,TGTGCCAGCAGTACCTTTCTGGCGGGGACTTACGAGCAGTACTTC
TRBD1,TRBJ1-1,NA,TRBV29-1,CSVEPTGGNTEAFF,TGCAGCGTTGAGCCCACAGGGGGGAACACTGAAGCTTTCTTT
NA,TRBJ2-7,few,TRBV14,CASSQVGGYEQYF,TGTGCCAGCAGCCAAGTCGGAGGCTACGAGCAGTACTTC
NA,TRBJ2-1,few,TRBV19,CASSPRLGANEQFF,TGTGCCAGTAGTCCGCGACTAGGGGCCAATGAGCAGTTCTTC
NA,TRBJ2-1,NA,TRBV18,CASSPAPNYNEQFF,TGTGCCAGCTCACCAGCCCCTAACTACAATGAGCAGTTCTTC
NA,TRBJ2-1,NA,TRBV30,CAWSELDSLNEQFF,TGTGCCTGGAGTGAATTGGACAGTCTTAATGAGCAGTTCTTC
TRBD1,TRBJ1-1,NA,TRBV30,CAWTSDRVRAPGTEAFF,TGTGCCTGGACGTCGGACAGGGTGAGGGCGCCCGGCACTGAAGCTTTCTTT
NA,TRBJ1-5,NA,TRBV12-5,CASGWGTRNQPQHF,TGTGCTAGTGGTTGGGGGACACGCAATCAGCCCCAGCATTTT
NA,TRBJ1-4,NA,TRBV29-1,CSVEFGGDYNEKLFF,TGCAGCGTTGAATTCGGAGGGGACTATAATGAAAAACTGTTTTTT
NA,TRBJ1-2,NA,TRBV10-3,CAINETAYGYTF,TGTGCCATCAATGAAACAGCGTATGGCTACACCTTC
TRBD1,TRBJ2-7,NA,TRBV13,CASSTQGQGEQYF,TGTGCCAGCAGCACCCAAGGACAGGGCGAGCAGTACTTC
NA,TRBJ2-5,NA,TRBV5-1,CASSSPMSETQYF,TGCGCCAGCAGCTCCCCAATGTCAGAGACCCAGTACTTC
TRBD1,TRBJ2-7,NA,TRBV29-1,CSVEGVGDRIAREQYF,TGCAGCGTTGAAGGGGTCGGGGACAGGATCGCCCGCGAGCAGTACTTC
NA,TRBJ2-3,NA,TRBV13,CASSLAGAHTDTQYF,TGTGCCAGCAGCTTAGCGGGGGCGCACACAGATACGCAGTATTTT
NA,TRBJ2-7,NA,TRBV4-3,CASSQASAYEQYF,TGCGCCAGCAGCCAGGCCTCGGCCTACGAGCAGTACTTC
NA,TRBJ1-1,NA,TRBV4-3,CASSQDRTPMNTEAFF,TGCGCCAGCAGCCAAGATCGGACCCCGATGAACACTGAAGCTTTCTTT
TRBD1,TRBJ2-7,NA,TRBV30,CAWSPGTGQYF,TGTGCCTGGAGCCCGGGGACAGGACAGTACTTC
TRBD2,TRBJ2-5,NA,TRBV27,CASSGTSGGSYQETQYF,TGTGCCAGCAGTGGGACTAGCGGGGGATCGTACCAAGAGACCCAGTACTTC
TRBD1,TRBJ2-7,NA,TRBV29-1,CSATGGDYEQYF,TGCAGCGCAACAGGGGGCGACTACGAGCAGTACTTC